A single sample gave rise to the 30 T cell receptor beta chains below, sequenced in a study of technical replicates of blood from several donors. Profiling relied on immunoSEQ multiplex PCR, and the TCRdb table lists in-frame clones only, not all of them. Of tens of thousands of clones in the sample, around nine tenths were seen once. The source material was PBMCs. These receptors came from a human donor in good health. Some clones in this sample may be carry-over from other donors' samples.

The V call is TRBV9, the J call TRBJ1-4; 8 bases fit TRBD1. The CDR3 covers 14 residues. V gave up 3 bases and J gave up 8 bases; unmatched junction bases: 6. Germline CDR1 is SGDLS and CDR2 is YYNGEE. CDR3 sequence (DNA): TGTGCCAGCAGCGAGGACAGGGTTCGAGAAAAACTGTTTTTT. Encoded protein: CASSEDRVREKLFF.

V and J are TRBV5-1 and TRBJ2-6, with 9 bases aligning to TRBD1. Germline lookup yields CDR1 SGHRS and CDR2 YFSETQ. The CDR3 sequence is 17 residues long. The V and J ends lost 0 bases and 1 base, in that order; junction bases with no gene match: 2. This CDR3 is CASSLVGTGSGANVLTF. The CDR3 coding sequence is TGCGCCAGCAGCTTGGTAGGGACAGGGTCTGGGGCCAACGTCCTGACTTTC.

J is TRBJ1-4 and V is TRBV18; D unclear. Germline CDR1 and CDR2: KGHSH and LQKENI. Trimming shortened V by 2 bases and J by 2 bases, and 12 bases separated the two germline ends. The CDR3 length is 16 residues. This CDR3 reads CASSPDPEGTNEKLFF. CDR3 DNA: TGTGCCAGCTCACCAGACCCTGAGGGCACTAATGAAAAACTGTTTTTT.

J is TRBJ2-7 and V is TRBV5-1, with D tentatively TRBD2 (5 bases). Germline assignment: CDR1 SGHRS and CDR2 YFSETQ. V was trimmed by 4 bases and J by 2 bases, leaving 10 bases between them. The CDR3 runs to 13 residues. The CDR3 is CASSPEGAYEQYF. CDR3 nucleotides: TGCGCCAGCAGCCCCGAGGGCGCCTACGAGCAGTACTTC.

This clone was counted at least ten times. The chain uses TRBV6-1 and TRBJ1-6, with 7 bases fitting TRBD1. The CDR3 has 15 residues. J was trimmed by 7 bases and V by 6 bases; bases with no gene match: 9. The germline CDR1 and CDR2 sequences are MNHNS and SASEGT. CDR3 region: CASRDRDRLNSPLHF. The CDR3 DNA reads as TGTGCCAGCAGGGACCGGGACAGATTGAATTCACCCCTCCACTTT.

The chain employs TRBV7-6 and TRBJ2-3; possible D gene TRBD2, 6 bases. The CDR3 length is 13 residues. The germline CDR1 and CDR2 sequences are SGHVS and FNYEAQ. Trimming cost V 4 bases and J 8 bases, with 13 bases left between them. CDR3 DNA sequence: TGTGCCAGCAGCTCAGGGCGGGGAGGTACGCAGTATTTT. Amino acid sequence: CASSSGRGGTQYF.

This chain uses TRBV6-5 with TRBJ2-1, with TRBD2 matching 7 bases. The V gene end was trimmed by 0 bases and the J gene end by 9 bases; junction bases not matched to a gene: 2. CDR1 MNHEY and CDR2 SVGAGI come from the germline V gene. The CDR3 extends over 13 amino acids. CDR3 amino acids: CASSYSGRGEQFF. In DNA form, the CDR3 reads TGTGCCAGCAGTTACTCGGGGAGGGGTGAGCAGTTCTTC.

The CDR3 spells CSVVPGQGVNEQYF. In DNA, the CDR3 is TGCAGCGTTGTCCCGGGACAGGGGGTCAACGAGCAGTACTTC. The chain links TRBV29-1 to TRBJ2-7; 11 positions agree with TRBD1. The germline V gene encodes CDR1 SQVTM and CDR2 ANQGSEA. CDR3 length: 14 amino acids. V shed 4 bases, J shed 5 bases, and the junction held 7 bases outside the gene matches.

The chain's CDR3 is CASSLMGADNSPLHF. Written as DNA, the CDR3 is TGTGCCAGCAGCTTAATGGGGGCCGATAATTCACCCCTCCACTTT. The chain couples TRBV7-2 to TRBJ1-6; TRBD1 might be the D (6 bases). Germline V gene lookup returns CDR1 SGHTA and CDR2 FQGNSA. The ends were cut back, 2 bases at V and 5 bases at J, with 10 bases in the middle. There are 15 residues in the CDR3.

In this sample, this clone turned up a few times. The chain has TRBV15 and TRBJ2-1, with 7 positions matching TRBD2. The junction had 9 bases not matched to a gene; V was cut back by 6 bases and J by 7 bases. Germline V gives CDR1 LNHNV, CDR2 YYDKDF (reference sequence). CDR3 length: 14 residues. CDR3 protein: CATSGGRGGNEQFF. CDR3 coding DNA: TGTGCCACCAGTGGCGGGAGAGGAGGGAATGAGCAGTTCTTC.

This clone was counted a single time. V gene TRBV7-9 combines with J gene TRBJ2-1; 11 bases line up with TRBD2. Trimming at V came to 6 bases and at J to 2 bases, leaving 3 bases not matched to a gene. The CDR3 spans 15 residues. The germline V gene encodes CDR1 SEHNR and CDR2 FQNEAQ (reference sequence). CDR3 sequence reads: CASRSTSGTYNEQFF. DNA of the CDR3: TGTGCCAGCAGATCGACTAGCGGGACCTACAATGAGCAGTTCTTC. Supplemented by reference TRBV7-9 and TRBJ2-1, the full variable domain reads DTGVSQNPRHKITKRGQNVTFRCDPISEHNRLYWYRQTLGQGPEFLTYFQNEAQLEKSRLLSDRFSAERPKGSFSTLEIQRTEQGDSAMYLCASRSTSGTYNEQFFGPGTRLTVL.

The chain carries TRBV7-9 and TRBJ2-3; TRBD2 is a possible D gene (6 bases). The V gene's germline CDR1 is SEHNR and CDR2 FQNEAQ (reference sequence). V lost 5 bases and J 0 bases, leaving 15 bases between the germline ends. The CDR3 is made up of 16 amino acids. The CDR3, as DNA: TGTGCCAGCAGCCCTGGGACTGCCACTAGCACAGATACGCAGTATTTT. This encodes CASSPGTATSTDTQYF.

The genes are TRBV6-1 and TRBJ2-7, with D maybe TRBD2 (7 bases). The CDR3 runs to 15 residues. The V and J ends lost 8 bases and 0 bases respectively, with 17 bases between them. Germline loops: CDR1 MNHNS, CDR2 SASEGT. CDR3 nucleotide sequence: TGTGCCAGCGAAGAGGGGGGGCCCAGCTCCTACGAGCAGTACTTC. As protein: CASEEGGPSSYEQYF.

The chain recombines TRBV5-1 with TRBJ2-7; tentatively, D is TRBD2 (5 bases). Germline CDR1 and CDR2: SGHRS and YFSETQ. The CDR3 has 12 residues. V was cut by 0 bases and J by 7 bases, with 8 bases left in between. The CDR3 protein is CASSLASGEQYF. CDR3 in DNA: TGCGCCAGCAGCTTGGCTTCGGGGGAGCAGTACTTC.

The V gene is TRBV4-3, the J gene TRBJ1-2; 7 positions agree with TRBD1. This CDR3 spans 14 amino acids. CDR1 and CDR2 (germline): LGHNA, YSLEER. Trimming cost V 3 bases and J 4 bases; bases outside gene matches: 5. The CDR3 sequence: CASSQRQGTYGYTF. The DNA for the CDR3 is TGCGCCAGCAGCCAGCGACAGGGAACCTATGGCTACACCTTC.

This chain links TRBV23-1 with TRBJ2-1; unclear D gene. TRBV23-1 is annotated as an ORF whose role is uncertain. The CDR3 extends over 11 amino acids. V was cut by 3 bases and J by 9 bases, with 6 bases left in between. The CDR3 spells CASSHSTEQFF. The CDR3 coding sequence is TGCGCCAGCAGTCACTCTACTGAGCAGTTCTTC.

V gene TRBV6-1 combines with J gene TRBJ1-2; 12 bases line up with TRBD1. The CDR3 has 15 amino acids. Germline CDR1 and CDR2: MNHNS and SASEGT. V lost 4 bases, J lost 3 bases, and 3 bases stayed unmatched. CDR3 loop: CASSGGTGGDYGYTF. CDR3 in DNA: TGTGCCAGCAGTGGGGGGACAGGGGGCGACTATGGCTACACCTTC.

This clone was seen a single time. The rearrangement joins TRBV27 to TRBJ2-1; D is undetermined. Trimming shortened V by 4 bases and J by 0 bases, and 16 bases separated the two germline ends. This CDR3 has 17 amino acids. In germline, CDR1 is MNHEY, CDR2 SMNVEV (reference sequence). CDR3 in DNA: TGTGCCAGCAGTTACCTCGTGCGGAAAAGCTCCTACAATGAGCAGTTCTTC. Its translation: CASSYLVRKSSYNEQFF.

This clone was detected a few times. V usage is TRBV7-9 and J usage is TRBJ2-7, with D maybe TRBD1 (6 bases). V was cut by 3 bases and J by 3 bases, with 12 bases left in between. CDR3 length equals 14 residues. Germline values: CDR1 SEHNR, CDR2 FQNEAQ (reference sequence). The DNA of the CDR3 is TGTGCCAGCAGCTTCCAGGACAGACACTACGAGCAGTACTTC. It specifies CASSFQDRHYEQYF. The variable domain in full, with the rest retrieved from reference TRBV7-9 and TRBJ2-7, is DTGVSQNPRHKITKRGQNVTFRCDPISEHNRLYWYRQTLGQGPEFLTYFQNEAQLEKSRLLSDRFSAERPKGSFSTLEIQRTEQGDSAMYLCASSFQDRHYEQYFGPGTRLTVT.

The chain combines TRBV10-3 with TRBJ2-3, with D tentatively TRBD2 (6 bases). The CDR3 is 13 residues long. Per the germline V gene, CDR1 is ENHRY and CDR2 is SYGVKD. Trimming left V 4 bases short and J 6 bases short, with 11 bases between. The CDR3 DNA reads TGTGCCATCAGTGCATACCTAGCGGATACGCAGTATTTT. Residues: CAISAYLADTQYF.

V and J are TRBV5-5 and TRBJ1-6, with a possible D match to TRBD1 (6 bases). This CDR3 has 16 amino acids. CDR1 SGHKS and CDR2 YYEKEE come from the germline V gene (reference sequence). The V gene lost 4 bases and the J gene lost 7 bases, with 18 bases spanning the gap. CDR3 amino acids: CASSPTGINKNSPLHF. The CDR3 nucleotides read TGTGCCAGCAGCCCCACAGGGATAAACAAGAATTCACCCCTCCACTTT.

The V call is TRBV14, the J call TRBJ1-1; 10 bases line up with TRBD1. This CDR3 spans 13 amino acids. Germline CDR1 is SGHDN and CDR2 is FVKESK. The ends lost 4 bases at V and 4 bases at J; junction bases unmatched: 0. In DNA, the CDR3 is TGTGCCAGCAGCCGGGACAGGGGCACTGAAGCTTTCTTT. Protein sequence: CASSRDRGTEAFF.

This clone was counted a single time. The chain has TRBV5-4 and TRBJ2-7; 7 bases agree with TRBD2. This CDR3 has 16 residues. Germline CDR1 and CDR2: SGHNT and YYREEE (reference sequence). After removal of 1 base from V and 1 base from J, the junction contained 8 bases not matched to a gene. For the CDR3, the DNA is TGTGCCAGCAGCTTGTGGGGGGGTGTCGGGTCCTACGAGCAGTACTTC. Translation: CASSLWGGVGSYEQYF. Based on the CDR3 plus reference TRBV5-4 and TRBJ2-7, the full variable domain is ETGVTQSPTHLIKTRGQQVTLRCSSQSGHNTVSWYQQALGQGPQFIFQYYREEENGRGNFPPRFSGLQFPNYSSELNVNALELDDSALYLCASSLWGGVGSYEQYFGPGTRLTVT.

The chain links TRBV2 to TRBJ2-5; weak D call: TRBD1 (5 bases). Trimming removed 6 bases from V and 8 bases from J, with 16 bases in between. The CDR3 is 13 residues long. Per the germline V gene, CDR1 is SNHLY and CDR2 is FYNNEI. Here the CDR3 reads CASRADSARTQYF. The CDR3 DNA is TGTGCCAGCAGGGCAGACAGCGCCCGAACCCAGTACTTC. The full variable domain, its missing parts supplied by reference TRBV2 and TRBJ2-5, is EPEVTQTPSHQVTQMGQEVILRCVPISNHLYFYWYRQILGQKVEFLVSFYNNEISEKSEIFDDQFSVERPDGSNFTLKIRSTKLEDSAMYFCASRADSARTQYFGPGTRLLVL.

V is TRBV6-1 and J is TRBJ1-1; tentatively, D is TRBD1 (5 bases). This CDR3 has 13 amino acids. CDR1 MNHNS and CDR2 SASEGT come from the germline V gene. Deletions cut 6 bases from V and 0 bases from J, with 8 bases between. The DNA of the CDR3 is TGTGCCAGCAGACAGGCTATGAACACTGAAGCTTTCTTT. This sequence encodes CASRQAMNTEAFF.

This chain joins TRBV2 and TRBJ2-7; maybe TRBD1 (5 bases). CDR1 and CDR2 (germline): SNHLY, FYNNEI. Trimming shortened V by 7 bases and J by 2 bases, and 15 bases separated the two germline ends. The CDR3 sequence is 14 residues long. In nucleotides, the CDR3 is TGTGCCAGCACCCAACATGACAGAGCCTACGAGCAGTACTTC. Its translation: CASTQHDRAYEQYF.

The genes are TRBV2 and TRBJ1-5; D is uncertain. The germline gives CDR1 SNHLY, CDR2 FYNNEI. V gave up 9 bases and J gave up 2 bases, with 11 bases separating them. The CDR3 is made up of 13 amino acids. The CDR3 spells CASSDQRNQPQHF. The CDR3 nucleotides read TGTGCCAGTAGCGACCAACGCAATCAGCCCCAGCATTTT.

The CDR3 DNA is TGTGCCACCCGGACTAGCGGGGTCACAGATACGCAGTATTTT. It encodes CATRTSGVTDTQYF. The J gene is TRBJ2-3, the V gene TRBV19; the match to TRBD2 covers 12 bases. The junction had 4 bases not matched to a gene; V was cut back by 10 bases and J by 2 bases. The CDR3 runs to 14 residues. The germline V gene encodes CDR1 LNHDA and CDR2 SQIVND (reference sequence).

This clone was detected only once. This chain joins TRBV4-2 and TRBJ2-7, with D perhaps matching TRBD1 (5 bases). V dropped 2 bases and J dropped 3 bases, with 17 bases sitting between them. From germline, CDR1 is LGHNA and CDR2 YNFKEQ. CDR3 length: 16 amino acids. This CDR3 reads CASSQQPTANLYEQYF. CDR3 coding DNA: TGTGCCAGCAGCCAACAACCGACAGCAAACCTCTACGAGCAGTACTTC.

The J gene is TRBJ2-1, the V gene TRBV7-3; 10 positions agree with TRBD2. Germline values: CDR1 SGHTA, CDR2 FQGTGA. The CDR3 has 17 amino acids. Unmatched junction bases numbered 10, after V lost 3 bases and J lost 5 bases. Written as DNA, the CDR3 is TGTGCCAGCAGCTTCGCCCCCGCAGCGGGGGGGGACAATGAGCAGTTCTTC. The encoded protein is CASSFAPAAGGDNEQFF.